This T cell receptor beta chain stems from a study of CD8 T cells in ankylosing spondylitis (dated by TCRdb to 2016 to 2017). About the investigation overall: The study profiled T cell receptor beta repertoires in healthy donors and ankylosing spondylitis patients to find disease-linked TCR variants. In total, the full study cohort was made up of about 99 healthy donors and 25 or so ankylosing spondylitis patients. Samples of peripheral blood were taken, and for ankylosing spondylitis patients, synovial fluid was collected as well.

V loses 1 base of germline sequence and J loses 4 bases, and the interval between the two ends is 16 bases. From a lookup of the germline V gene (reference sequence), CDR1 and CDR2 are LGHDT and YNNKEL. The CDR3 goes from the cysteine to the phenylalanine over 16 residues. Only the CDR3 part of the read is kept: 48 bases, read in frame from the first base. Data came from an Illumina HiSeq 2500. Quantitative 5'-RACE with molecular barcodes was the method used to prepare the TCR beta libraries. The published analysis was carried out like this. To identify disease-linked TCR variants, a new computational method was used, one built on a probabilistic model of VDJ rearrangement. TCRdb handled the public reads itself, with Q25 trimming in fastp and clone calling in MiXCR, and kept productive beta chains. CDR3 protein duplicates are merged, each entry listing the most common genes and DNA. In this record, the V and J calls reflect TCRdb's handling and not the investigators' own analysis. In all, the sample holds 300,000 to 350,000 distinct CDR3 sequences, and roughly 14% of those were seen once. Jointly, the top ten make up roughly 1.1% of the sample.

As regards this clonotype: Its binding antigen is unknown. Per-nucleotide qualities are absent, and no much larger clonotype sits a single base away.

Overall study results and their limits: The disease-linked clones had a CD8+ phenotype and were found at relatively low frequencies in peripheral blood. Some motif variants were previously reported in synovial fluid and blood of reactive arthritis patients, suggesting common disease-initiation mechanisms. A TCR beta motif made up of several highly homologous amino acid variants appeared to be characteristic of blood from ankylosing spondylitis patients. The disease-linked clones were reported as significantly enriched in matched synovial fluid samples from ankylosing spondylitis patients.

This clonotype was sampled from a male donor with ankylosing spondylitis or in good health (not recorded which). The sequence joins TRBV3-1 to TRBJ2-5; TRBD2 is perhaps the D gene, given 5 matching bases. Material for sequencing was blood, either unsorted or a sorted T cell fraction (not recorded which). The DNA reads as follows: TGTGCCAGCAGCCAAGTTAAAACTAGGACGACAGAGACCCAGTACTTC. This codes for CASSQVKTRTTETQYF.